This T cell receptor beta chain comes out of a study of cytomegalovirus exposure and HLA in healthy donors. General study findings and limits: HLA allele associations emerged for about 18,000 TCR beta sequences in a later analysis, at 0.05 false discovery rate. Most likely, a cluster of highly shared sequence variants arose as a sequencing artifact.

In its sample, this clone was seen a few times. Its antigen remains unknown. The PCR ran on 60 Vbeta and 13 Jbeta primers. The table came from immunoSEQ multiplex PCR; TCRdb's copy has only in-frame clones and leaves some out. In the table there are some 140,000 clones, roughly 70% of which are singletons. Germline V gene data show CDR1 as MNHEY and CDR2 as SMNVEV (reference sequence). V shed 5 bases, J shed 8 bases, and the junction held 10 bases outside the gene matches. This CDR3 is 16 amino acids long. The chain recombines TRBV27 with TRBJ2-4; 12 nucleotides match TRBD2. This TCR was sampled from a middle-aged man in good health and CMV-seronegative. The sample was PBMCs. The CDR3 nucleotides read TGTGCCAGCAGTCCCGGAACTAGCGGGAGGTTTGACATTCAGTACTTC. Amino acid sequence: CASSPGTSGRFDIQYF.